This T cell receptor beta chain comes out of a study of blood T cell repertoires in COVID-19. Per the original methods: Reference gene primers were amplified, and this amplification served to estimate nucleated cell counts. The data were produced by immunoSEQ multiplex PCR, yet TCRdb's version contains in-frame clones alone and is incomplete. D and trimming were read from the DNA, whereas the V and J calls and clone size are those reported in that table. The table has under 50,000 clones, approximately 95% seen once. The CDR3 extends over 11 amino acids. Trimming removed 6 bases from V and 8 bases from J, with 13 bases in between. Per the germline V gene, CDR1 is GTSNPN and CDR2 is SVGIG (reference sequence). One Seattle source followed patients from active infection through their disease course. Only one count was recorded for this clone.

The chain is built from TRBV30 and TRBJ1-2; D possibly corresponds to TRBD1 (6 bases). Sequenced material: peripheral blood. This TCR was sampled from a man between 60 and 75 years old with COVID-19, enrolled during active disease. CDR3 sequence reads: CACHRTDGYTF. The DNA for the CDR3 is TGTGCCTGTCATAGGACAGACGGCTACACCTTC. The full variable domain, completed using reference TRBV30 and TRBJ1-2, is SQTIHQWPATLVQPVGSPLSLECTVEGTSNPNLYWYRQAAGRGLQLLFYSVGIGQISSEVPQNLSASRPQDRQFILSSKKLLLSDSGFYLCACHRTDGYTFGSGTRLTVV.